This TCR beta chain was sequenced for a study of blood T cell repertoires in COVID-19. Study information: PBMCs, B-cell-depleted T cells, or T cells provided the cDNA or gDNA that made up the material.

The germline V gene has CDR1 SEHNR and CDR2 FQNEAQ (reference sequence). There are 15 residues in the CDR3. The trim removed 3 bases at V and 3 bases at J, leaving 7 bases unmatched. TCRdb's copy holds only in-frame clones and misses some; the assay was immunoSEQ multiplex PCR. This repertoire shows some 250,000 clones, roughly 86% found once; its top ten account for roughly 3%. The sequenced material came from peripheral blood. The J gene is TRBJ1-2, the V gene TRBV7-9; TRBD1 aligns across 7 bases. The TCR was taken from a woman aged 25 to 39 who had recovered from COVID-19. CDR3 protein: CASSFSSTGDYGYTF. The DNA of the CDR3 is TGTGCCAGCAGCTTTTCCTCAACAGGGGACTATGGCTACACCTTC. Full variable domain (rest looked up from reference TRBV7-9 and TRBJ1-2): DTGVSQNPRHKITKRGQNVTFRCDPISEHNRLYWYRQTLGQGPEFLTYFQNEAQLEKSRLLSDRFSAERPKGSFSTLEIQRTEQGDSAMYLCASSFSSTGDYGYTFGSGTRLTVV.